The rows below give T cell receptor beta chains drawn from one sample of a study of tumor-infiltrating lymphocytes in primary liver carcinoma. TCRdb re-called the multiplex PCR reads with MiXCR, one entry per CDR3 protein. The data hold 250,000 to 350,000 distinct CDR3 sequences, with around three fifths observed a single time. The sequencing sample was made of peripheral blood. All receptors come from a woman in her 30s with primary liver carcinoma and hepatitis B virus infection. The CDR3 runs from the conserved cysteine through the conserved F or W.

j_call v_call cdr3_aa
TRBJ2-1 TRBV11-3 CASSYVASGLAGEGEQFF
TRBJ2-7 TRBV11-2 CASSEDRVGEQYF
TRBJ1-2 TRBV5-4 CASSARHDGYTF
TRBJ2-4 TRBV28 CASSFSDRVTSAKNIQYF
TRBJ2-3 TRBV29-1 CSAKDGGTDARYF
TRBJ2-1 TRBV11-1 CASSFGGRSNDEQFF
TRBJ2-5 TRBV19 CASSRDGQEAQYF
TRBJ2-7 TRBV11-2 CASSLPGSSYELYF
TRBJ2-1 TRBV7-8 CSSSLAGTHIF
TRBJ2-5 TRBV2 CASSVESGETQYF
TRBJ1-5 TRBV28 CASSSTSTGVVQSQHF
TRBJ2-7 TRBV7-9 CASSPTGGFEEQYF
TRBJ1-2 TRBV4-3 CASSQDPGHPFYGYTF
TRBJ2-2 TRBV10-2 CASSDYGGTGALGELFF
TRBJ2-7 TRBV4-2 CASGQGSGTSYEQYF
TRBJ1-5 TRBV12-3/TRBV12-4 CASTRGQSSQHF